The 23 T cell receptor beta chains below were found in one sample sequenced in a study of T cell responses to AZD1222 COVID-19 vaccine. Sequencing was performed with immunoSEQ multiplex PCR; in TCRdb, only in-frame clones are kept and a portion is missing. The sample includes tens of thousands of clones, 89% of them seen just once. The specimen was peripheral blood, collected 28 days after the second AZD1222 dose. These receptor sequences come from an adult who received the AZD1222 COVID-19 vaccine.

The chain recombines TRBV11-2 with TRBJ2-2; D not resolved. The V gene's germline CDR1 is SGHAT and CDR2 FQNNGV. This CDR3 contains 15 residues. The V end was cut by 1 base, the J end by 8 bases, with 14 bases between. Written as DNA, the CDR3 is TGTGCCAGCAGCTTAGTTGGTGGGTTAGTAGGGGAGCTGTTTTTT. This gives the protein CASSLVGGLVGELFF.

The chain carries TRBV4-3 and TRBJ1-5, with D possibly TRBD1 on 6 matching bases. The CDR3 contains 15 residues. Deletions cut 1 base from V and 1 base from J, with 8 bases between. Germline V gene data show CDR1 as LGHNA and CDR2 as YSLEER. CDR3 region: CASSQGQGSNQPQHF. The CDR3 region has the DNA TGCGCCAGCAGCCAAGGCCAGGGGAGCAATCAGCCCCAGCATTTT.

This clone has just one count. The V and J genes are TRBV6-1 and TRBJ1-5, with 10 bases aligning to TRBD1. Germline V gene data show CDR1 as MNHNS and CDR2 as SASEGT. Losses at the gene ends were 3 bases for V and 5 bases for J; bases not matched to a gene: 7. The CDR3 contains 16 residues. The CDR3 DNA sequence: TGTGCCAGCAGTGAGATCGGGACAGGGGCTTATCAGCCCCAGCATTTT. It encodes CASSEIGTGAYQPQHF.

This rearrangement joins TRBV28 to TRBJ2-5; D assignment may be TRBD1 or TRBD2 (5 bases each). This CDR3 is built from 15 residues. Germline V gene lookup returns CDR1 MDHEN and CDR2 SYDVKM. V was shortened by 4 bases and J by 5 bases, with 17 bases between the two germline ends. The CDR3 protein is CASSSLSGLGETQYF. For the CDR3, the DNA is TGTGCCAGCAGTTCACTATCGGGGCTTGGGGAGACCCAGTACTTC.

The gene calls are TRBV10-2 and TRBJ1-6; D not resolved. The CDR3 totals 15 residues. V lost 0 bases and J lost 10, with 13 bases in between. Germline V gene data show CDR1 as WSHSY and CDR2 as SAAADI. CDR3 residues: CASSESTNGISPLHF. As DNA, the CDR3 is TGCGCCAGCAGTGAGTCGACGAACGGGATCTCACCCCTCCACTTT.

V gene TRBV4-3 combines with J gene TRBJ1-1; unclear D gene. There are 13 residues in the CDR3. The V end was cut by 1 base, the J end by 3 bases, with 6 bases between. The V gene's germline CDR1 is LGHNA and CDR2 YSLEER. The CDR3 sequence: CASSQASHTEAFF. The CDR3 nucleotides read TGCGCCAGCAGCCAAGCGTCCCACACTGAAGCTTTCTTT.

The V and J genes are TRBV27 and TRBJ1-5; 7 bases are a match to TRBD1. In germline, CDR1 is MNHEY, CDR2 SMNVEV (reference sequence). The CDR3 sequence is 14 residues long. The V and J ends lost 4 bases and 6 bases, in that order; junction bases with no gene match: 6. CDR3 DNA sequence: TGTGCCAGCAGTTCGACAGGGTTCGGTCAGCCCCAGCATTTT. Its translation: CASSSTGFGQPQHF.

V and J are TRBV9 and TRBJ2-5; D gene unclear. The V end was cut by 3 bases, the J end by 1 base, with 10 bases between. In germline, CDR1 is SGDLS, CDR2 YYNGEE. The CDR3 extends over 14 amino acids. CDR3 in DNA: TGTGCCAGCAGCGCCGGTGGGGTCCAAGAGACCCAGTACTTC. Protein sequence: CASSAGGVQETQYF.

The CDR3 nucleotides are TGTGCCAGCAGCCAACGGGTGACGCCGCTATTCTTT. It is translated as CASSQRVTPLFF. The chain uses TRBV3-1 (or the pseudogene TRBV3-2) and TRBJ1-1; D is uncertain. Trimming pared 2 bases from V and 14 bases from J, leaving 15 bases between. The CDR3 consists of 12 residues. Germline lookup yields CDR1 LGHDT and CDR2 YNNKEL (reference sequence).

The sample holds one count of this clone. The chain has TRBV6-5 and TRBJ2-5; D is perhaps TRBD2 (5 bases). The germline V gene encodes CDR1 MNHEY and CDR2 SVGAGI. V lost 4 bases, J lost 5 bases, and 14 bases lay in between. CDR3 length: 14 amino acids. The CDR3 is CASSFERERETQYF. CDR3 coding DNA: TGTGCCAGCAGTTTTGAGAGGGAGAGGGAGACCCAGTACTTC.

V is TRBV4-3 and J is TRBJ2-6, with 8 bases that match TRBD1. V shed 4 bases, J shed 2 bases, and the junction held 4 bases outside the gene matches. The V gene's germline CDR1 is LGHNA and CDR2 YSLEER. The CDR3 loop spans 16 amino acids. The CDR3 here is CASSPSDRAGANVLTF. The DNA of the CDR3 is TGCGCCAGCAGCCCCTCGGACAGGGCTGGGGCCAACGTCCTGACTTTC.

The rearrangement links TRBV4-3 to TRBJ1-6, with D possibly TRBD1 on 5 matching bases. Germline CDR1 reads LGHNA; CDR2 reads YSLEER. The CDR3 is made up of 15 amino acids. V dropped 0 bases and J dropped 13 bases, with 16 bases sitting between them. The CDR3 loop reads CASSQDSQGETPLHF. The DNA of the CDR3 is TGCGCCAGCAGCCAAGATTCCCAGGGCGAAACTCCCCTCCACTTT.

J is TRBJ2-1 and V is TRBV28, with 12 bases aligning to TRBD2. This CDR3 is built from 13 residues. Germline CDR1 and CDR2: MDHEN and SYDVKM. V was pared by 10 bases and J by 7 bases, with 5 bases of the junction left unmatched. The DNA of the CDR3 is TGTGCCATACTAGCGGGGGGTAGTAATGAGCAGTTCTTC. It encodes CAILAGGSNEQFF.

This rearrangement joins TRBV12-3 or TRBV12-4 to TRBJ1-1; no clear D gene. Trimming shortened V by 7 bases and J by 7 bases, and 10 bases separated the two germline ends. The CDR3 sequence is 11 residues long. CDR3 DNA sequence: TGTGCCAGCACCCTGTACCGTGAAGCTTTCTTT. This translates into CASTLYREAFF.

CDR3 coding DNA: TGTGCCAGCAGACCCCCCGCAGGACCTGAAGCTTTCTTT. This codes for CASRPPAGPEAFF. The chain recombines TRBV28 with TRBJ1-1; D ambiguous. The CDR3 spans 13 residues. V dropped 6 bases and J dropped 6 bases, with 14 bases sitting between them. Germline V gene data show CDR1 as MDHEN and CDR2 as SYDVKM. Combining the CDR3 with reference TRBV28 and TRBJ1-1 gives the whole variable domain DVKVTQSSRYLVKRTGEKVFLECVQDMDHENMFWYRQDPGLGLRLIYFSYDVKMKEKGDIPEGYSVSREKKERFSLILESASTNQTSMYLCASRPPAGPEAFFGQGTRLTVV.

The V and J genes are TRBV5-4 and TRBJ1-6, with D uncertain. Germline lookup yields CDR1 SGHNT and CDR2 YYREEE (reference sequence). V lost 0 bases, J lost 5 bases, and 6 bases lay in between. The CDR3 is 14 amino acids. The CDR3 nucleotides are TGTGCCAGCAGCTTGGATGGGGATAATTCACCCCTCCACTTT. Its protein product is CASSLDGDNSPLHF.

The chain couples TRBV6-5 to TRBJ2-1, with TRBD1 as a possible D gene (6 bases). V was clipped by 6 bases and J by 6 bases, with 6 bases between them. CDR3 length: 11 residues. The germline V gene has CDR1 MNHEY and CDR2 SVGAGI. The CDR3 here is CASRQGNEQFF. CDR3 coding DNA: TGTGCCAGCAGACAGGGCAATGAGCAGTTCTTC.

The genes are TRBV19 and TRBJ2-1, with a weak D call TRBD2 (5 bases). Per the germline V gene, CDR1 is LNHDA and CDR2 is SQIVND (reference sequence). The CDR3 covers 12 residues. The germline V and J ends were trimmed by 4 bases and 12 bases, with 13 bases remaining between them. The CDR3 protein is CASSTNTRGQFF. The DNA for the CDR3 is TGTGCCAGTAGTACAAACACCCGGGGGCAGTTCTTC. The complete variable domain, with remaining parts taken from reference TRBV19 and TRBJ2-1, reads DGGITQSPKYLFRKEGQNVTLSCEQNLNHDAMYWYRQDPGQGLRLIYYSQIVNDFQKGDIAEGYSVSREKKESFPLTVTSAQKNPTAFYLCASSTNTRGQFFGPGTRLTVL.

The CDR3 loop reads CASSIATGDSYEQYF. The CDR3 DNA reads TGTGCCAGCAGCATTGCAACAGGCGACTCCTACGAGCAGTACTTC. The chain carries TRBV5-5 and TRBJ2-7, with a possible D match to TRBD1 (5 bases). Trimming took off 4 bases at V and 0 bases at J, with 14 bases between the two ends. Per germline, CDR1 SGHKS and CDR2 YYEKEE (reference sequence). This CDR3 contains 15 residues.

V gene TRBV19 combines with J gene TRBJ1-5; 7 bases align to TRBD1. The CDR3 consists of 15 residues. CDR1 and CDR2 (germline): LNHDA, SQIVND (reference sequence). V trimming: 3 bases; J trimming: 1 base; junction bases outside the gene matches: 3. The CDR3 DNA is TGTGCCAGTAGTATCGGGACAGCCAGCAATCAGCCCCAGCATTTT. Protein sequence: CASSIGTASNQPQHF.

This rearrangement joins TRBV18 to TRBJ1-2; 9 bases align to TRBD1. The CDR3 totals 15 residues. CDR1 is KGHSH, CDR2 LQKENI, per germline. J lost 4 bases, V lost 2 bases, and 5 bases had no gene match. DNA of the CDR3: TGTGCCAGCTCACCAGATGGGACAGGGTTCTATGGCTACACCTTC. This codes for CASSPDGTGFYGYTF.

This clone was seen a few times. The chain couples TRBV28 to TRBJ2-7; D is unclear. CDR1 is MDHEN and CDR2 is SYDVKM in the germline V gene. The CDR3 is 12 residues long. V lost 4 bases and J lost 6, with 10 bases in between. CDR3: CASSSPLSEQYF. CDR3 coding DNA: TGTGCCAGCAGTTCCCCCCTCTCCGAGCAGTACTTC.

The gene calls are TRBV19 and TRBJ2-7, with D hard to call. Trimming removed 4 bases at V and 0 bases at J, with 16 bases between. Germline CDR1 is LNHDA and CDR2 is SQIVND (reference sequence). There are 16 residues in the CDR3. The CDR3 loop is CASSSAAGLLSYEQYF. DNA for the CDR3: TGTGCCAGTAGTAGTGCGGCAGGCCTACTCTCCTACGAGCAGTACTTC.